This TCR beta chain was sequenced during a study of T cell responses to AZD1222 COVID-19 vaccine. Profiled with immunoSEQ multiplex PCR; TCRdb holds only in-frame clones, not every one. The sample records approximately 150,000 clones, 80% to 90% being singletons. Trimming pared 0 bases from V and 6 bases from J, leaving 6 bases between. Germline V gene sequence: CDR1 LGHDT, CDR2 YNNKEL (reference sequence). The CDR3 runs 14 residues. The receptor was derived from an adult in good health. The specimen comprised peripheral blood, sampled on day 0 of AZD1222 vaccination. The chain uses TRBV3-1 (or the pseudogene TRBV3-2) and TRBJ1-6; D not resolved. CDR3 sequence (DNA): TGTGCCAGCAGCCAAGAACGACCTAATTCACCCCTCCACTTT. It encodes CASSQERPNSPLHF.